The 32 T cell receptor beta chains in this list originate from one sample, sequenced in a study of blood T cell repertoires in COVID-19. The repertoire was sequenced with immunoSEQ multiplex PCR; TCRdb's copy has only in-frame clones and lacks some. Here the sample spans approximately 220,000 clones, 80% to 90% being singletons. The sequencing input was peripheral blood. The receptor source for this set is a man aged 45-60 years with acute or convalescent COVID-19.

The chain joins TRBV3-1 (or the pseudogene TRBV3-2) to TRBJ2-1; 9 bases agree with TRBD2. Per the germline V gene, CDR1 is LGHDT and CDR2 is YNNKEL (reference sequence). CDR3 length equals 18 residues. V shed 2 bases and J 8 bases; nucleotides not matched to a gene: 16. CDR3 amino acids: CASSQRVKAGGYWDEQFF. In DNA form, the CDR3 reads TGTGCCAGCAGCCAAAGGGTGAAAGCGGGGGGCTATTGGGATGAGCAGTTCTTC.

The CDR3 region is CASRVPGEGTEAFF. DNA for the CDR3: TGTGCCAGTAGAGTCCCCGGGGAAGGGACTGAAGCTTTCTTT. The rearrangement joins TRBV6-5 to TRBJ1-1; D is ambiguous. CDR1 is MNHEY, CDR2 SVGAGI, per germline. V shed 9 bases and J shed 5 bases, with 19 bases lying between them. The CDR3 runs to 14 residues.

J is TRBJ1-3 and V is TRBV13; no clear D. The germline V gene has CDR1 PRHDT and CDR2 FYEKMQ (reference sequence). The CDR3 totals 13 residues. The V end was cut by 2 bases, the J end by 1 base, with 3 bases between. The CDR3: CASSLRSGNTIYF. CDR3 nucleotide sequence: TGTGCCAGCAGCTTACGGTCTGGAAACACCATATATTTT.

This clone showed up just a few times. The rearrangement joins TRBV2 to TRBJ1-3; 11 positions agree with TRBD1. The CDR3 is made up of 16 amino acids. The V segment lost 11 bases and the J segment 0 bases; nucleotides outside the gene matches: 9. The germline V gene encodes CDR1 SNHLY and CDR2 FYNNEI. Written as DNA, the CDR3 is TGTGCCGGAAGCCCCGGGACAGGGGGCTCTGGAAACACCATATATTTT. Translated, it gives CAGSPGTGGSGNTIYF.

CDR3 amino acids: CASSLASWGGETQYF. CDR3 DNA sequence: TGTGCCAGCAGCTTAGCTAGCTGGGGGGGGGAGACCCAGTACTTC. The chain recombines TRBV11-2 with TRBJ2-5, with 7 bases matching TRBD2. CDR1 and CDR2 (germline): SGHAT, FQNNGV. The CDR3 spans 15 residues. The ends lost 1 base at V and 5 bases at J; junction bases unmatched: 7.

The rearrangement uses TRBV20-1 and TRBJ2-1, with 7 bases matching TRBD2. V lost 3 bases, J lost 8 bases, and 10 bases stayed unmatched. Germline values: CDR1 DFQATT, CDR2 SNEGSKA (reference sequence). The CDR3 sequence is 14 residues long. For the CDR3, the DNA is TGCAGTGCTAGTCGGCCTAGCGGCGAATATGAGCAGTTCTTC. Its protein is CSASRPSGEYEQFF.

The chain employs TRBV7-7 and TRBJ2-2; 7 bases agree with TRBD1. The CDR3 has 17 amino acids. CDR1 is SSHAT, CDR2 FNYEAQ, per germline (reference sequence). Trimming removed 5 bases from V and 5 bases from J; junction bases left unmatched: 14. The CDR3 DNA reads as TGTGCCAGCAGCGCAAGACAGGGATTGATGAGGACCGGGGAGCTGTTTTTT. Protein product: CASSARQGLMRTGELFF.

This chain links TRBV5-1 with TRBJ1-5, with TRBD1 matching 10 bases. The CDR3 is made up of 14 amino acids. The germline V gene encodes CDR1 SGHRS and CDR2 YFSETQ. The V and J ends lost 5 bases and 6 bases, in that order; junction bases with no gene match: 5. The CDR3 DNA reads TGCGCCAGCAGTCCGGACAGGGGGGGTCAGCCCCAGCATTTT. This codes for CASSPDRGGQPQHF. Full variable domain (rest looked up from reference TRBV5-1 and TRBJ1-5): KAGVTQTPRYLIKTRGQQVTLSCSPISGHRSVSWYQQTPGQGLQFLFEYFSETQRNKGNFPGRFSGRQFSNSRSEMNVSTLELGDSALYLCASSPDRGGQPQHFGDGTRLSIL.

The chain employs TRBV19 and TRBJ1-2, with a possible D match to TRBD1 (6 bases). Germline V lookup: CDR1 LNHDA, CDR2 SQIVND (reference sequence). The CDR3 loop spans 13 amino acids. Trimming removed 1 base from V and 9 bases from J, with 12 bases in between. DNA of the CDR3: TGTGCCAGTAGTATAGTGACAGGCGGACGCTACACCTTC. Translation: CASSIVTGGRYTF.

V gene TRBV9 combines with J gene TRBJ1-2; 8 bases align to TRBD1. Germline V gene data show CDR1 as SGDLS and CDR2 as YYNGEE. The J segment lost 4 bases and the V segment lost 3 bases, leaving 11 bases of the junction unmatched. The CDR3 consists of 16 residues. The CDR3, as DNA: TGTGCCAGCAGCGCAGGACAGGGAACAGAGGTCTATGGCTACACCTTC. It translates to CASSAGQGTEVYGYTF.

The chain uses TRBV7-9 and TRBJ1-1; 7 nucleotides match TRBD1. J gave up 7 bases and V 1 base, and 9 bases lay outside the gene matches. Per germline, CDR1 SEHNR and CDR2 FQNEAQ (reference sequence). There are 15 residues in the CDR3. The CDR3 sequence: CASSLGQGLRYEAFF. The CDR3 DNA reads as TGTGCCAGCAGCTTAGGACAGGGTTTGAGATATGAAGCTTTCTTT.

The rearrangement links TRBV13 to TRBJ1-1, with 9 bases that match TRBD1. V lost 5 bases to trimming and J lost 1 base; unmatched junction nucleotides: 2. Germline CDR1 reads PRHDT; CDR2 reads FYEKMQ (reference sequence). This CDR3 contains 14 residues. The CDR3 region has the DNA TGTGCCAGCAGCCAGGGACAGGGGAACACTGAAGCTTTCTTT. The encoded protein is CASSQGQGNTEAFF.

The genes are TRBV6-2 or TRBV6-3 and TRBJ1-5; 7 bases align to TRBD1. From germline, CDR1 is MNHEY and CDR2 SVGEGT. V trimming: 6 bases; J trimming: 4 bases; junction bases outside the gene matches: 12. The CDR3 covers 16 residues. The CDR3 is CASSDDSGGFNQPQHF. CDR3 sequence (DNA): TGTGCCAGCAGCGACGATTCAGGGGGTTTTAATCAGCCCCAGCATTTT.

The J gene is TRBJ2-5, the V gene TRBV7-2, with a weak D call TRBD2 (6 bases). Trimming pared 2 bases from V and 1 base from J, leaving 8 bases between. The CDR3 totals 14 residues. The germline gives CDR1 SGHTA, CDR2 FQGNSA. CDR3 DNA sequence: TGTGCCAGCAGCTTATCGGGGGTCCAAGAGACCCAGTACTTC. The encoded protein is CASSLSGVQETQYF.

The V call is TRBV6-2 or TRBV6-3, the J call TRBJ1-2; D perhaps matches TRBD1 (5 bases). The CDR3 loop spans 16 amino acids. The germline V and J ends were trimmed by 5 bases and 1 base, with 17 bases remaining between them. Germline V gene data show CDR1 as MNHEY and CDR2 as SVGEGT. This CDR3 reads CASSDLRQPNNYGYTF. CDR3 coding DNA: TGTGCCAGCAGTGACCTAAGACAGCCTAATAACTATGGCTACACCTTC.

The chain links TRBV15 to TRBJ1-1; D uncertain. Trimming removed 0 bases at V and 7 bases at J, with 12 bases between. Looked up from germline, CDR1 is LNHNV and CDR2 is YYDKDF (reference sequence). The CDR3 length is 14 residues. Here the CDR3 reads CATSRDRTDYEAFF. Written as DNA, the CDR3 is TGTGCCACCAGCAGAGATCGTACGGACTATGAAGCTTTCTTT. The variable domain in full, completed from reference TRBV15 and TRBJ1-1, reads DAMVIQNPRYQVTQFGKPVTLSCSQTLNHNVMYWYQQKSSQAPKLLFHYYDKDFNNEADTPDNFQSRRPNTSFCFLDIRSPGLGDTAMYLCATSRDRTDYEAFFGQGTRLTVV.

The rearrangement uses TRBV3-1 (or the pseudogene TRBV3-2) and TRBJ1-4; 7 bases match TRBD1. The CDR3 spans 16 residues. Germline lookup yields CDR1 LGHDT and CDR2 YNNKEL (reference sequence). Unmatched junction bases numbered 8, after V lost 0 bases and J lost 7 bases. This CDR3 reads CASSQDTGQGGEKLFF. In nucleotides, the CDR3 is TGTGCCAGCAGCCAAGACACGGGGCAGGGGGGTGAAAAACTGTTTTTT.

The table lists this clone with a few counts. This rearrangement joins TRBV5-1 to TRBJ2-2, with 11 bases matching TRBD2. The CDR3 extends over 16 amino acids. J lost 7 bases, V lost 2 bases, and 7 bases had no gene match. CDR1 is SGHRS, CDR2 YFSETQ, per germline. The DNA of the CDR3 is TGCGCCAGCAGCTTAGGCTCGGGACTAGCGGACGGGGAGCTGTTTTTT. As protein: CASSLGSGLADGELFF. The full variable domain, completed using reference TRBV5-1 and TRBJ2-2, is KAGVTQTPRYLIKTRGQQVTLSCSPISGHRSVSWYQQTPGQGLQFLFEYFSETQRNKGNFPGRFSGRQFSNSRSEMNVSTLELGDSALYLCASSLGSGLADGELFFGEGSRLTVL.

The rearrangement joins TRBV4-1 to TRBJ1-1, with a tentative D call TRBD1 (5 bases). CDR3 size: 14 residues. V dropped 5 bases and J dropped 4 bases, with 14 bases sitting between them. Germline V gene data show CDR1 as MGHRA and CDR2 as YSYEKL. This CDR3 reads CASSKRGGATEAFF. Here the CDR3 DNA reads TGCGCCAGCAGCAAACGGGGCGGGGCCACTGAAGCTTTCTTT.

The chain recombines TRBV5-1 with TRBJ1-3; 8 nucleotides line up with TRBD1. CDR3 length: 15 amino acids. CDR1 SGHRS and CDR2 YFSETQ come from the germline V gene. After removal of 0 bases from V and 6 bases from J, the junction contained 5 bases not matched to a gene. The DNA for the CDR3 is TGCGCCAGCAGCTTGGGGGGGACAGGACCAAACACCATATATTTT. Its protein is CASSLGGTGPNTIYF.

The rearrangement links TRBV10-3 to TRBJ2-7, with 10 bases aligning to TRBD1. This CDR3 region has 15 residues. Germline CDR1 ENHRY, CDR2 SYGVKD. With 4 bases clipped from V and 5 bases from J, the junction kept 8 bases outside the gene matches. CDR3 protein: CAISARQGAGHEQYF. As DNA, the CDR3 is TGTGCCATCAGTGCGAGACAGGGGGCGGGCCACGAGCAGTACTTC.

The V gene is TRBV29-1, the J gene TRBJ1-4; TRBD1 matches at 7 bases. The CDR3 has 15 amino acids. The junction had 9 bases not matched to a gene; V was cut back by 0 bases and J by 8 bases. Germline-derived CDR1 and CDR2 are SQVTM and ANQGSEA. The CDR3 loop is CSVEDPGGSREKLFF. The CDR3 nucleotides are TGCAGCGTTGAAGACCCAGGGGGTTCTAGAGAAAAACTGTTTTTT.

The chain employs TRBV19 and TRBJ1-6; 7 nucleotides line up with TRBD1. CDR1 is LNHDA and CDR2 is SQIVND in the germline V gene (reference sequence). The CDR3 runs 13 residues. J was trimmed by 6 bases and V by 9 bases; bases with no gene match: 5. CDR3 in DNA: TGTGCCAGACCCGGGACAGTTAATTCACCCCTCCACTTT. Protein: CARPGTVNSPLHF.

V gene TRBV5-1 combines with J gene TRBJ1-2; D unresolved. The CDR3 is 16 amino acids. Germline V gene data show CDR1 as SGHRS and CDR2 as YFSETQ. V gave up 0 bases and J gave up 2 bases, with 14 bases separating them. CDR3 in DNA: TGCGCCAGCAGCTTGGCCGGCGGAGGTGGCAACTATGGCTACACCTTC. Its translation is CASSLAGGGGNYGYTF.

CDR3 protein: CASSSGLAGGPVEQFF. CDR3 DNA: TGTGCCAGCAGCTCCGGACTAGCGGGGGGGCCGGTGGAGCAGTTCTTC. The gene calls are TRBV11-2 and TRBJ2-1; 15 bases fit TRBD2. The V gene's germline CDR1 is SGHAT and CDR2 FQNNGV. The CDR3 runs to 16 residues. V trimming: 4 bases; J trimming: 10 bases; junction bases outside the gene matches: 8.

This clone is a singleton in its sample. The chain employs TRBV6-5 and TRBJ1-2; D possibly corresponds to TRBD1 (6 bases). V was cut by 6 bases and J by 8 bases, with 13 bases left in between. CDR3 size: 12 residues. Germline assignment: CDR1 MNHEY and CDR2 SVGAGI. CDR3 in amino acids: CASRGTLGGYTF. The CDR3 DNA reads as TGTGCCAGCAGGGGGACACTGGGGGGCTACACCTTC.

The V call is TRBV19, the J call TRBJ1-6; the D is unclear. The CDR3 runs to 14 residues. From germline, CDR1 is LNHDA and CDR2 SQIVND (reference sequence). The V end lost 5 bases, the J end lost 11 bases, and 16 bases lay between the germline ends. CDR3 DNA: TGTGCCAGTAGTGCCGGAGGGCCCAGAGCACCCCTCCACTTT. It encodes CASSAGGPRAPLHF.

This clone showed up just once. DNA for the CDR3: TGTGCCAGCAGCTTAAACAGGGAAACGTGGGGCTACACCTTC. Amino acid sequence: CASSLNRETWGYTF. This chain links TRBV7-9 with TRBJ1-2; possibly TRBD1 for D (6 bases). V was trimmed by 2 bases and J by 8 bases, leaving 15 bases between them. This CDR3 region has 14 residues. CDR1 is SEHNR and CDR2 is FQNEAQ in the germline V gene (reference sequence).

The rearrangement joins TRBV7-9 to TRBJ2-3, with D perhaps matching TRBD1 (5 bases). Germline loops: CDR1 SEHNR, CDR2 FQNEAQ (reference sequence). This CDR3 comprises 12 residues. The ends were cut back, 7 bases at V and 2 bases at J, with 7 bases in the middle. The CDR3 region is CASTDTTDTQYF. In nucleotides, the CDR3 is TGTGCCAGCACGGACACCACAGATACGCAGTATTTT.

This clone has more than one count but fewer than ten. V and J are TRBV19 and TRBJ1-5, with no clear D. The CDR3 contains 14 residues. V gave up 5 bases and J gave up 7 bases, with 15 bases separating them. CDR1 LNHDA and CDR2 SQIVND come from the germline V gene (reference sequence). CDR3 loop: CASSFLGESQPQHF. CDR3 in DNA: TGTGCCAGTAGTTTTCTCGGGGAAAGCCAGCCCCAGCATTTT.

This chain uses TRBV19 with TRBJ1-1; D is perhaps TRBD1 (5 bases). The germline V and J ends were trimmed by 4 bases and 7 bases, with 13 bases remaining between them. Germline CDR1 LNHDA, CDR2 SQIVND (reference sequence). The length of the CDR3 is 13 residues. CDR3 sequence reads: CASSTGLGGEAFF. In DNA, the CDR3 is TGTGCCAGTAGTACAGGGCTCGGGGGTGAAGCTTTCTTT. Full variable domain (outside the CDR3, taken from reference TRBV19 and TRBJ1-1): DGGITQSPKYLFRKEGQNVTLSCEQNLNHDAMYWYRQDPGQGLRLIYYSQIVNDFQKGDIAEGYSVSREKKESFPLTVTSAQKNPTAFYLCASSTGLGGEAFFGQGTRLTVV.

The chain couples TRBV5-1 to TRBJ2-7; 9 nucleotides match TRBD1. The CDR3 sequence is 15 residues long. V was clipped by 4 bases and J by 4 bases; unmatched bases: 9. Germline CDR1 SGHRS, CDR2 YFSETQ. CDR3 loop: CASSVQEGQGYEQYF. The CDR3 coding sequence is TGCGCCAGCAGCGTACAAGAGGGACAGGGTTACGAGCAGTACTTC.